Listed below are T cell receptor beta chains from one sample, sequenced in a study of CD8+ T cells in alopecia areata. Here immunoSEQ multiplex PCR was the method, and the copy in TCRdb shows in-frame clones only, minus some. The table lists about 190,000 clones, 60% of them singletons. The sequencing used CD4+ T cells sorted from blood, collected at week 24, from a patient treated with tofacitinib. The receptor source for this set is a human donor with alopecia areata. The CDR3 runs from the conserved cysteine through the conserved F or W. A D gene is named only where the DNA matches it firmly. Not all rows give a size; the values are once, few, many and, for expanded clones, a class.

j_call clone_size d_call v_call cdr3_nt cdr3_aa
TRBJ1-3 few TRBD1 TRBV5-1 TGCGCCAGCAGCTTGGACCAGGGGGCCTCTGGAAACACCATATATTTT CASSLDQGASGNTIYF
TRBJ1-2 . . TRBV19 TGTGCCAGTAGTATTGGGAGTTTGAGAGCTAACTATGGCTACACCTTC CASSIGSLRANYGYTF
TRBJ1-5 . . TRBV30 TGTGCCTGGAGTGTAGGGGGCAATCAGCCCCAGCATTTT CAWSVGGNQPQHF
TRBJ2-7 . . TRBV5-6 TGTGCCAGCAGCTTTTGGGGGCATCCCTACGAGCAGTACTTC CASSFWGHPYEQYF
TRBJ1-6 . . TRBV27 TGTGCCAGCAGTTTATTAGGGGTAGGCAATTCACCCCTCCACTTT CASSLLGVGNSPLHF
TRBJ1-1 once . TRBV30 TGTGCCTGGAGTGTCGGCGCCCAGGGCACTGAAGCTTTCTTT CAWSVGAQGTEAFF
TRBJ1-6 . TRBD1 TRBV5-4 TGTGCCAGCAGCCAGACCGGGACAGCCTATTCACCCCTCCACTTT CASSQTGTAYSPLHF
TRBJ1-1 few . TRBV6-5 TGTGCCAGCAGCCGCAGGGACACTGAAGCTTTCTTT CASSRRDTEAFF
TRBJ1-2 . . TRBV20-1 TGCAGTGCTCCAGGGGTTGGTGGCTACACCTTC CSAPGVGGYTF
TRBJ1-1 . . TRBV30 TGTGCCTGGAGTAGAATCCTCGGCACTGAAGCTTTCTTT CAWSRILGTEAFF
TRBJ1-2 . . TRBV30 TGTGCCTGGAGCATTAGACAGGAGAACCCCTATGGCTACACCTTC CAWSIRQENPYGYTF
TRBJ1-1 . . TRBV5-1 TGCGCCAGCAGCTTGGATGGTCCTCTCAGGGATGCCACTGAAGCTTTCTTT CASSLDGPLRDATEAFF
TRBJ1-2 . . TRBV5-1 TGCGCCAGCAGCTTGGTCCCGTCGAACTATGGCTACACCTTC CASSLVPSNYGYTF
TRBJ1-2 few . TRBV6-6 TGTGCCAGCAGTACACAGGCTGACTATGGCTACACCTTC CASSTQADYGYTF
TRBJ2-1 few TRBD2 TRBV7-3 TGTGCCAGCAGCCCTACTAGCGGGGGGCACAATGAGCAGTTCTTC CASSPTSGGHNEQFF
TRBJ2-5 . . TRBV15 TGTGCCACTTCGGGGGCGGAACAAGAGACCCAGTACTTC CATSGAEQETQYF
TRBJ1-1 once . TRBV27 TGTGCCAGCAGGCCCAGGGTGAGCACTGAAGCTTTCTTT CASRPRVSTEAFF
TRBJ2-2 . . TRBV6-1 TGTGCCAGCAGTGCCTTGGATCTCGGGGAGCTGTTTTTT CASSALDLGELFF
TRBJ2-1 . TRBD2 TRBV10-3 TGTGCCATCGGCGGGGGGGCCTGGGATGAGCAGTTCTTC CAIGGGAWDEQFF
TRBJ2-1 . TRBD1 TRBV5-1 TGCGCCAGCAGCACGGGAGGGGACAGGGGGAACTCCTACAATGAGCAGTTCTTC CASSTGGDRGNSYNEQFF
TRBJ1-2 few . TRBV19 TGTGCCAGTATTCAAGTTGGGGGAAGCTATGGCTACACCTTC CASIQVGGSYGYTF
TRBJ1-1 . TRBD1 TRBV18 TGTGCCAGCTCACCACCTTTGGACAGGGTTTACGGGAACACTGAAGCTTTCTTT CASSPPLDRVYGNTEAFF
TRBJ1-1 . TRBD1 TRBV7-9 TGTGCCAGCAGCTTTACAGGGGTACGGACTGAAGCTTTCTTT CASSFTGVRTEAFF
TRBJ1-1 once . TRBV30 TGTGCCTGGAGTGTCCTAGGGGGGAACACTGAAGCTTTCTTT CAWSVLGGNTEAFF
TRBJ1-1 few . TRBV5-1 TGCGCCAGCAGCACCCGGACGGTGAACACTGAAGCTTTCTTT CASSTRTVNTEAFF
TRBJ2-7 . . TRBV13 TGTGCCAGCAGCCCCCTGGGGCTTAGGGAGCAGTACTTC CASSPLGLREQYF
TRBJ1-1 few . TRBV9 TGTGCCAGCAGCGTAGTGCGAGGCGCGAACACTGAAGCTTTCTTT CASSVVRGANTEAFF
TRBJ2-7 . . TRBV30 TGTGCCTGGAGTACGGGAGCATACGAGCAGTACTTC CAWSTGAYEQYF
TRBJ2-6 few TRBD1 TRBV10-3 TGTGCCATCAGTGAGTCACCGGGACAGGGGACGACCGGGGCCAACGTCCTGACTTTC CAISESPGQGTTGANVLTF
TRBJ1-1 few . TRBV19 TGTGCCAGTAGCGTACAGGGTGGGAACACTGAAGCTTTCTTT CASSVQGGNTEAFF
TRBJ2-3 few . TRBV19 TGTGCCAGTAGTATCGGGAGACTGTATACGCAGTATTTT CASSIGRLYTQYF
TRBJ2-5 . . TRBV11-3 TGTGCCAGCAGCTTAGAGGGCCGCGCGGAGACCCAGTACTTC CASSLEGRAETQYF
TRBJ1-2 . . TRBV2 TGTGCCAGCAGTGAAAATGCCCGGGGGAGTCGTGGCTACACCTTC CASSENARGSRGYTF
TRBJ2-2 many . TRBV30 TGTGCCTGGAGTGTAACGGACACCAACACCGGGGAGCTGTTTTTT CAWSVTDTNTGELFF
TRBJ1-5 . . TRBV18 TGTGCCAGCTCACGGACGGGAGAAGGGCCCCAGCATTTT CASSRTGEGPQHF
TRBJ1-2 . . TRBV29-1 TGCAGCGTTGACGGCCCCGCCGAGGGTAACTATGGCTACACCTTC CSVDGPAEGNYGYTF
TRBJ1-2 once TRBD1 TRBV14 TGTGCCAGCAGCCAAGCGGGACAGGTCGAGGCTGGCTACACCTTC CASSQAGQVEAGYTF
TRBJ1-1 . . TRBV30 TGTGCCTGGAGCCTAGAGCTTGAAGCTTTCTTT CAWSLELEAFF
TRBJ1-5 . . TRBV2 TGTGCCAGCAGTGTGGATCGGTTTGGGACTCTAAGGGGAAATCAGCCCCAGCATTTT CASSVDRFGTLRGNQPQHF
TRBJ2-7 . . TRBV13 TGTGCCAGCAGCTCAAGGGGGGAGCAGTACTTC CASSSRGEQYF
TRBJ2-3 . . TRBV29-1 TGCAGCGTCGGGACCCGACTTCGGGCAGATACGCAGTATTTT CSVGTRLRADTQYF
TRBJ2-1 . . TRBV6-6 TGTGCCAGCAGTAACACAGGGAATGAGCAGTTCTTC CASSNTGNEQFF
TRBJ2-1 few . TRBV4-3 TGCGCCAGCAGCCAAGATCTGGGGGGGGCATACAATGAGCAGTTCTTC CASSQDLGGAYNEQFF
TRBJ1-2 few . TRBV29-1 TGCAGCGTTGGGATATCTAGCTTTGGCTACACCTTC CSVGISSFGYTF
TRBJ2-3 few . TRBV4-3 TGCGCCAGCAGCCAAGAGAGCACAGATACGCAGTATTTT CASSQESTDTQYF
TRBJ2-7 once TRBD2 TRBV5-6 TGTGCCAGCACCGCGGGGGGATCCTCCTACGAGCAGTACTTC CASTAGGSSYEQYF
TRBJ1-2 few . TRBV29-1 TGCAGCGTTGAAGGATTTATCGAGACCCTGTCATATGGCTACACCTTC CSVEGFIETLSYGYTF
TRBJ2-7 . TRBD1 TRBV15 TGTGCCACCAGCGAAGGGACAGGCCGCTCCTACGAGCAGTACTTC CATSEGTGRSYEQYF
TRBJ1-1 . TRBD1 TRBV7-8 TGTGCCAGCAGCTCACAGGGGAATAGGAACACTGAAGCTTTCTTT CASSSQGNRNTEAFF
TRBJ1-2 . . TRBV30 TGTGCCTGGAGGAAGACCTCGGGGGGCTACACCTTC CAWRKTSGGYTF
TRBJ1-6 . . TRBV9 TGTGCCAGCAGCGTTAGTGACTTCGGGGATTCACCCCTCCACTTT CASSVSDFGDSPLHF
TRBJ1-1 few . TRBV5-1 TGCGCCAGCAGCCCTGTTACGGGGCAGAACACTGAAGCTTTCTTT CASSPVTGQNTEAFF
TRBJ2-7 . TRBD1 TRBV7-9 TGTGCCAGCAGCTTATGGGACAGGGCGACCTACGAGCAGTACTTC CASSLWDRATYEQYF
TRBJ2-3 . . TRBV5-1 TGCGCCAGCAGCTTACTTCTAGGGCAAACAGATACGCAGTATTTT CASSLLLGQTDTQYF
TRBJ2-1 . TRBD1 TRBV2 TGTGCCAGCAGGGCGGACAGGGCCAATGAGCAGTTCTTC CASRADRANEQFF
TRBJ2-3 . . TRBV7-9 TGTGCCAGCAGCCCGAGCACAGATACGCAGTATTTT CASSPSTDTQYF
TRBJ1-5 . TRBD1 TRBV30 TGTGCCTGGAGTGGGGCCTCCTTTGGGACAGACAATCAGCCCCAGCATTTT CAWSGASFGTDNQPQHF